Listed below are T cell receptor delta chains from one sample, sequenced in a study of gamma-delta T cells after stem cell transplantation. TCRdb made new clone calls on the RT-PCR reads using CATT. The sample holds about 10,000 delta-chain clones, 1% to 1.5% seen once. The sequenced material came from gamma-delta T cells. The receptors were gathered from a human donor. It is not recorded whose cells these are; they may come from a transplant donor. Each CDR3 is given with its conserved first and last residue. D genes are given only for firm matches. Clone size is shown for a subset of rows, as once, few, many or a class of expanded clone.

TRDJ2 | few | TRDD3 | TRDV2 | TGTGCCTGTGACACACTACAGAATAAGGGATTGGGGGATTCCCCCGAGACAGCACAACTCTTCTTT | CACDTLQNKGLGDSPETAQLFF
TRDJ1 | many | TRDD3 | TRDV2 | TGTGCCTGTGACACCGTAGGCACTGGGGGATACCCGGGCGATAAACTCATCTTT | CACDTVGTGGYPGDKLIF
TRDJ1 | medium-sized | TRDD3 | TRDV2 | TGTGCCTGTGACACCCTGGGGGATCGGGCTTACACCGATAAACTCATCTTT | CACDTLGDRAYTDKLIF
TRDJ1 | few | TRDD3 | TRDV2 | TGTGCCTGTGACACCGTGGCCACTGGGGGAGAACCAACTCAGGACACCGATAAACTCATCTTT | CACDTVATGGEPTQDTDKLIF
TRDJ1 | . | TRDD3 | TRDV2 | TGTGCCTGTGACACCGTGATGGGGGATACGCTAACCGATAAACTCATCTTT | CACDTVMGDTLTDKLIF
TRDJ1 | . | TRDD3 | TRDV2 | TGTGCCTGTGATCTTCTACTGGCTGGGGGATACGAGGCGGCCACCGATAAACTCATCTTT | CACDLLLAGGYEAATDKLIF
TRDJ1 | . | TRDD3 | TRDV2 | TGTGCCTGTGACACGGCTGGGGGATACACCGATAAACTCATCTTT | CACDTAGGYTDKLIF
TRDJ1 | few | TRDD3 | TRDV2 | TGTGCCTGTGACCCGATACTGGGGGATACACCTGGCGATAAACTCATCTTT | CACDPILGDTPGDKLIF
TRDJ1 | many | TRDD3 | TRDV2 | TGTGCCTGTGACACCGTCTGGGGGTTATACACCGATAAACTCATCTTT | CACDTVWGLYTDKLIF
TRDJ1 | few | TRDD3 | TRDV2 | TGTGCCTGTGACACCATCCTGGGGGACTACACCGATAAACTCATCTTT | CACDTILGDYTDKLIF
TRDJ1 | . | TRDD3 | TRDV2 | TGTGCCTGTGACCCTATACTGGGGGATACCCCTACCCACACCGATAAACTCATCTTT | CACDPILGDTPTHTDKLIF
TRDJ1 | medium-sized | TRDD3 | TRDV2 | TGTGCCTGTGACGTACTGGGGGAGATATACACCGATAAACTCATCTTT | CACDVLGEIYTDKLIF
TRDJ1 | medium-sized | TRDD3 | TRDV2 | TGTGCCTGTGACCGGCTGGGGGTCCCAAACACCGATAAACTCATCTTT | CACDRLGVPNTDKLIF
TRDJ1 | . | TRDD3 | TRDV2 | TGTGCCTGTGACACCGCGGGCTGGGGGATACGCCCCAACACCGATAAACTCATCTTT | CACDTAGWGIRPNTDKLIF
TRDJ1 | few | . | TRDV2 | TGTGCCTGCGACCCTTGGTCGGACACCGATAAACCCATCTTT | CACDPWSDTDKPIF
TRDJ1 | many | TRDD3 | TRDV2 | TGTGCCTGTGACACGCTCTCTGGGGGGACCGATAAACTCATCTTT | CACDTLSGGTDKLIF
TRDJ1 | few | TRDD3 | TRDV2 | TGTGCCTGTGACCCCATACCCCTCGCTGGGGGGTACACCGATAAACTCATCTTT | CACDPIPLAGGYTDKLIF
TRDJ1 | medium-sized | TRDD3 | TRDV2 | TGTGCCTGTGACACCGTCCATACTGGGGGAGGACCCCGCCTCACCGATAAACTCATCTTT | CACDTVHTGGGPRLTDKLIF
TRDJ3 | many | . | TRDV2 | TGTGCCTGTGACACCGCTGGGGAAAAACCCTCCTGGGACACCCGACAGATGTTTTTC | CACDTAGEKPSWDTRQMFF
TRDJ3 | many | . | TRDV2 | TGTGCCTGTGACTCCCTTGGTGGGGGGACGAGCTCCTGGGACACCCGACAGATGTTTTTC | CACDSLGGGTSSWDTRQMFF
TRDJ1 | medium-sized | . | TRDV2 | TGTGCCTGTGACACCGCCGGGGTCACCGATAAACTCATCTTT | CACDTAGVTDKLIF
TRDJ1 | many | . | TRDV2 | TGTGCCTGTGACACCGCCTCTCCTCGTACCGATAAACTCATCTTT | CACDTASPRTDKLIF
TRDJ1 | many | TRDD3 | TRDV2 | TGTGCCTGTGACAGTATTCCTCCAACTGGGGATTACACCGATAAACTCATCTTT | CACDSIPPTGDYTDKLIF
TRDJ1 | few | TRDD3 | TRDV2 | TGTGCCTGTGACCGCCTACTGGGGGATACAGAACTCATCTTT | CACDRLLGDTELIF
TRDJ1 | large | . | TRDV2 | TGTGCCTGTGACAGCCTGGGTGGCGATAAACTCATCTTT | CACDSLGGDKLIF
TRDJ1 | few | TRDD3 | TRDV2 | TGTGCCTGTGACCCTGTACTGGGGGATAAAGGCGATAAACTCATCTTT | CACDPVLGDKGDKLIF
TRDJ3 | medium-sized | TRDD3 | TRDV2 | TGTGCCTGTGACGCTACGGACTGGGGTAAGAGCTCCTGGGACACCCGACAGATGTTTTTC | CACDATDWGKSSWDTRQMFF
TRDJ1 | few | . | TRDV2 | TGTGCCTGTGACAATTTACTGGCCACCGATAAACTCATCTTT | CACDNLLATDKLIF
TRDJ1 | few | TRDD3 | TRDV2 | TGTGCCTGTGACCCCGTCGGGGGATCCGATATGAACACCGATAAACTCATCTTT | CACDPVGGSDMNTDKLIF
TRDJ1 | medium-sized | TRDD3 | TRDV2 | TGTGCCTGTGACACCGTAGGGGGGATTTACACCGATAAACTCATCTTT | CACDTVGGIYTDKLIF
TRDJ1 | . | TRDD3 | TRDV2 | TGTGCCTGTGACTCCGTACTGGGGGATACGCAGAATAAACTCATCTTT | CACDSVLGDTQNKLIF
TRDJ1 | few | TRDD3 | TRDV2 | TGTGCCTGCGACACCCTACAAAGGGGGATACCCGTCCGCACCGATAAACTCATCTTT | CACDTLQRGIPVRTDKLIF
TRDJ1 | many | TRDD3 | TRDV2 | TGTGCCTGTGAACGACTGGGGGTCAACACCGATAAACTCATCTTT | CACERLGVNTDKLIF
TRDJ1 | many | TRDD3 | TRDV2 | TGTGCCTGTGACGCAGTACTGGGGGATACGCCTGGCACCGATAAACTCATCTTT | CACDAVLGDTPGTDKLIF
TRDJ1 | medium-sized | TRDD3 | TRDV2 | TGTGCCTGTGACGGATTACTGGGGGATACCGATAAACTCATCTTT | CACDGLLGDTDKLIF
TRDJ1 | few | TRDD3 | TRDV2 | TGTGCCTGTGACGTAGTACTGGGGGATACAAGGCCAGGTGTGGCCGATAAACTCATCTTT | CACDVVLGDTRPGVADKLIF
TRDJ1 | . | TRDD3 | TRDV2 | TGTGCCTGTGACACAGTGGGGGATACGCGCGAGCACACCGATAAACTCATCTTT | CACDTVGDTREHTDKLIF
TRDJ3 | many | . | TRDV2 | TGTGCCTGTGATGTGGCTGGGACTACGTCCCGGGACACCCGACAGATGTTTTTC | CACDVAGTTSRDTRQMFF
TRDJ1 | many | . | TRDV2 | TGTGCCTGTGACACCGCCGGCTACACCGATAAACTCATCTTT | CACDTAGYTDKLIF
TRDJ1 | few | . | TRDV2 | TGTGCCTGTAACACCCTTTTACATATGGGCACCGATAAACTCATCTTT | CACNTLLHMGTDKLIF
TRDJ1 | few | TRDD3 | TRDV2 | TGTGCCTGTGACAGACTGGGGGACCACACCGATAAACTCATCTTT | CACDRLGDHTDKLIF
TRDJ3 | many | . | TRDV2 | TGTGCCTGTGACGCCACCGCCGCCGGGAGGGCATGGGACACCCGACAGATGTTTTTC | CACDATAAGRAWDTRQMFF